This T cell receptor (beta chain) was recorded in a study of T cells after yellow fever vaccination (dated by TCRdb to about 2019). Regarding the complete study: Libraries from fractions with low cell numbers were prepared with the SMART-Seq v4 Ultra Low Input RNA kit. To follow T-cell clones before and after both primary and booster YFV17D yellow fever vaccination, bulk TCR alpha and beta repertoires underwent longitudinal sequencing. The cohort comprised two healthy male donors, one aged 18 to 30 and one aged 30 to 40 years. Blood was collected at multiple timepoints before and after primary and secondary immunization, and bulk PBMC replicates and cell subsets were isolated. What the work shows at the level of the full study, not this receptor alone: Because only a couple of donors were included in the study, the extent to which the findings can be generalized is limited. Because abundant contaminating clonotypes from the bulk population could be contained in FACS-sorted repertoires, computational filtering was required. After the booster, most of the clones that had expanded following primary vaccination were detected again (almost 98% of CD4 and around 90% of CD8), which suggests that memory was broadly maintained. Compared with the primary T-cell response, the secondary T-cell response was faster but weaker, reaching its peak on day 5 rather than on day 15. A small share of clonotypes was detected in both CD4 and CD8 compartments, with the overlap likely arising from convergent recombination.

TCR cDNA was made using 5'RACE template switching, a step that added a universal primer site and unique molecular identifiers. Priming for cDNA synthesis came from both the TCR alpha and TCR beta constant segments. Two PCR steps were used to amplify libraries, with sample barcodes and sequencing adapters being added in the second step. Sequencing of the libraries was done on either Illumina HiSeq 2500 (2x100 bp) or NovaSeq (2x150 bp). For the original study's pipeline: Demultiplexing of reads and collapsing into UMI consensus sequences were performed with MIGEC, and V(D)J alignment was carried out with MiXCR. Vaccine-responding clonotypes were defined with edgeR using replicate PBMC samples, requiring FDR below 0.01 and a log2 fold change above 5 up to day 15. Each bulk clonotype received a CD4 or CD8 identity based on whether the sequenced CD4 or CD8 repertoire contained that clonotype at higher abundance. TCRdb itself trimmed the public reads at Q25 with fastp, ran MiXCR and retained productive beta chains. CDR3 protein sequences are deduplicated, and each keeps its most common genes and DNA. These V and J calls are TCRdb output, not the study's own analysis. Within this sample are some 120,000 distinct CDR3 sequences, with about 7.4% of them counted one time only. The ten largest account for roughly 2.6% of the sample.

What the treatment or condition label conveys for this sample: live attenuated yellow fever vaccine strain. A standard Ficoll-Paque protocol was used to isolate PBMCs from peripheral blood. Dynabeads CD4 and CD8 positive selection kits were used to isolate the CD4 and CD8 T-cell fractions. TriZol was used to extract RNA from bulk PBMCs, from CD4 and CD8 fractions, and from dextramer-positive and dextramer-negative fractions. CDR1 and CDR2, looked up from the germline V gene (reference sequence), are SSHAT and FNYEAQ. The CDR3 goes from the cysteine to the phenylalanine over 15 residues. The sequence is cut down to CDR3 DNA, 45 bases in frame from base 1. Only a few counts were recorded for this clonotype. The antigen this receptor binds is unknown. The junction does not match germline at one end; this may be a read error.

This receptor was taken from a man aged 18 to 30 who received the YFV17D yellow fever vaccine. The receptor chain draws on TRBV7-7 and TRBJ2-6; the D gene lacks a confident call. The sequences come from CD4+ T cells sorted from PBMCs, collected around 10 days after the first yellow fever vaccination. CDR3 region: CASSEAFSGANVLTF. In nucleotide form, the sequence is TGTGCTAGCAGCGAGGCCTTCTCTGGGGCCAACGTCCTGACTTTC.